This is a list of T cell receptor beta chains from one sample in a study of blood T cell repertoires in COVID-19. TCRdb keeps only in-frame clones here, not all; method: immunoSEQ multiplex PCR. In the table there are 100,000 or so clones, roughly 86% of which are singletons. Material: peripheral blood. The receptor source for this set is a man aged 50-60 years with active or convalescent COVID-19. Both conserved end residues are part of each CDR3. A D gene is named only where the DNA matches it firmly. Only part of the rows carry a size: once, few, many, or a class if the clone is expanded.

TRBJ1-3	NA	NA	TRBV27	CASSLGRGAGNTIYF	TGTGCCAGCAGTTTAGGGAGGGGGGCCGGAAACACCATATATTTT
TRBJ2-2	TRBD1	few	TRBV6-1	CASGQGNTGELFF	TGTGCCAGCGGACAGGGTAACACCGGGGAGCTGTTTTTT
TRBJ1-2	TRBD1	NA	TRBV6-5	CASMTGGGLYGYTF	TGTGCCAGCATGACAGGGGGGGGTCTCTATGGCTACACCTTC
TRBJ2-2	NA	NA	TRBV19	CASNSGPNTGELFF	TGTGCCAGTAATAGCGGCCCGAACACCGGGGAGCTGTTTTTT
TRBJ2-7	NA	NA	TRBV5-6	CASSLDNRVEQYF	TGTGCCAGCAGCTTGGACAACAGGGTCGAGCAGTACTTC
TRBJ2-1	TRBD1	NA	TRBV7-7	CASSLWGQPEQFF	TGTGCCAGCAGCTTATGGGGACAGCCTGAGCAGTTCTTC
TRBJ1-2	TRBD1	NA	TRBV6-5	CASRPTGGNYGYTF	TGTGCCAGCAGACCGACAGGGGGCAACTATGGCTACACCTTC
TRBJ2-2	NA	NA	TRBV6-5	CASSYSRRTNTGELFF	TGTGCCAGCAGTTACTCGAGGAGGACGAACACCGGGGAGCTGTTTTTT
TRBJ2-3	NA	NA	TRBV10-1	CASSEAGTDTQYF	TGCGCCAGCAGTGAGGCAGGCACAGATACGCAGTATTTT
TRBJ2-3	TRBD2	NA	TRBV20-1	CSASNRGGAADTQYF	TGCAGTGCTAGTAATCGCGGGGGGGCGGCAGATACGCAGTATTTT
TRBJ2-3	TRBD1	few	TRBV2	CASSPGQGPRDTQYF	TGTGCCAGCAGTCCGGGACAGGGGCCGAGGGATACGCAGTATTTT
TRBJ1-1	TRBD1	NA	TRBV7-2	CASSLLGQGVNTEAFF	TGTGCCAGCAGCTTATTAGGGCAGGGGGTTAACACTGAAGCTTTCTTT
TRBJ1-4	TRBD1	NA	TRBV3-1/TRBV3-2	CASSRAGTGYEKLFF	TGTGCCAGCAGCCGCGCCGGGACAGGGTATGAAAAACTGTTTTTT
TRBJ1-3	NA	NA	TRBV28	CASRKTALRNTIYF	TGTGCCAGCAGGAAGACAGCCCTTCGAAACACCATATATTTT
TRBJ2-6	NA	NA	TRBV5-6	CASSSTGTRSPTGANVLTF	TGTGCCAGCAGCTCGACCGGGACACGCTCCCCTACCGGGGCCAACGTCCTGACTTTC
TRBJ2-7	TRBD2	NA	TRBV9	CASSVGLAEYEQYF	TGTGCCAGCAGCGTAGGACTAGCTGAGTACGAGCAGTACTTC